Listed here are 25 T cell receptor beta chains from one sample, sequenced in a study of cytomegalovirus exposure and HLA in healthy donors. 13 Jbeta primers and 60 Vbeta primers were used for the PCR. Profiling relied on immunoSEQ multiplex PCR, and the TCRdb table lists in-frame clones only, not all of them. The sample lists approximately 140,000 clones, 70% to 80% occurring once. The sample comprised PBMCs. The receptors were gathered from a woman in her fifties or sixties in good health and CMV-seronegative.

This clone was counted a few times. This rearrangement joins TRBV5-1 to TRBJ2-2; the D gene is possibly TRBD1 (6 bases). Per the germline V gene, CDR1 is SGHRS and CDR2 is YFSETQ. The CDR3 is 14 residues long. V was trimmed by 4 bases and J by 7 bases, leaving 14 bases between them. CDR3 loop: CASSLPQGGGELFF. CDR3 DNA sequence: TGCGCCAGCAGCCTACCACAGGGCGGCGGGGAGCTGTTTTTT.

This clone has more than one count but fewer than ten. One end of the junction fails to match germline, which may point to a read error. The DNA for the CDR3 is TGTGCTAGCAGCCCGGACAGAAACTCCTACGAGCAGTACTTC. It encodes CASSPDRNSYEQYF. This chain joins TRBV7-7 and TRBJ2-7, with D perhaps TRBD1 (6 bases). The CDR3 extends over 14 amino acids. Germline-derived CDR1 and CDR2 are SSHAT and FNYEAQ (reference sequence).

In this sample, this clone turned up a few times. The chain employs TRBV7-8 and TRBJ2-3, with D maybe TRBD2 (6 bases). The CDR3 runs 15 residues. Trimming left V 1 base short and J 2 bases short, with 10 bases between. Per the germline V gene, CDR1 is SGHVS and CDR2 is FQNEAQ. CDR3 bases: TGTGCCAGCAGCTTAGTGCGGGGCCCCACAGATACGCAGTATTTT. Encoded protein: CASSLVRGPTDTQYF.

This clone has a handful of counts. The V and J genes are TRBV19 and TRBJ2-7; 9 bases line up with TRBD1. The CDR3 length is 17 residues. Trimming removed 3 bases from V and 1 base from J; junction bases left unmatched: 10. CDR1 is LNHDA, CDR2 SQIVND, per germline (reference sequence). CDR3 sequence reads: CASSIRLTGGLSYEQYF. CDR3 nucleotides: TGTGCCAGTAGTATTCGCCTTACAGGGGGCCTTTCCTACGAGCAGTACTTC.

The V and J genes are TRBV7-3 and TRBJ2-1; tentative D call: TRBD2 (7 bases). Trimming removed 5 bases from V and 5 bases from J, with 16 bases in between. Germline V lookup: CDR1 SGHTA, CDR2 FQGTGA. This CDR3 comprises 15 residues. The DNA of the CDR3 is TGTGCCAGCAGCCCCCCGGGGGGCGCCCACAATGAGCAGTTCTTC. The encoded protein is CASSPPGGAHNEQFF.

The chain joins TRBV15 to TRBJ2-1, with TRBD2 as a possible D gene (6 bases). V was trimmed by 0 bases and J by 12 bases, leaving 18 bases between them. Per the germline V gene, CDR1 is LNHNV and CDR2 is YYDKDF (reference sequence). The CDR3 runs to 15 residues. The CDR3 loop is CATSREISGVVGQFF. CDR3 DNA: TGTGCCACCAGCAGAGAGATATCGGGGGTCGTAGGGCAGTTCTTC.

The rearrangement joins TRBV20-1 to TRBJ1-2; D perhaps matches TRBD1 (5 bases). The CDR3 length is 11 residues. The germline V gene has CDR1 DFQATT and CDR2 SNEGSKA (reference sequence). V shed 6 bases and J shed 4 bases, with 9 bases lying between them. The chain's CDR3 is CSAGAAYGYTF. CDR3 nucleotide sequence: TGCAGTGCAGGGGCAGCCTATGGCTACACCTTC.

This clone has only a few counts. The DNA for the CDR3 is TGTGCCAGTAAAGGGACAAGCTACGAGCAGTACTTC. Amino acid sequence: CASKGTSYEQYF. The rearrangement joins TRBV28 to TRBJ2-7; TRBD1 is a possible D gene (6 bases). CDR1 and CDR2 (germline): MDHEN, SYDVKM. This CDR3 is 12 amino acids long. V was cut by 9 bases and J by 3 bases, with 12 bases left in between.

This clone was detected only a few times. This chain joins TRBV28 and TRBJ2-7; 7 bases match TRBD1. Germline CDR1 is MDHEN and CDR2 is SYDVKM. V lost 2 bases, J lost 2 bases, and 9 bases stayed unmatched. The CDR3 is 16 residues long. The CDR3 is CASSLRLGGRAYEQYF. The CDR3 DNA reads as TGTGCCAGCAGTTTACGGTTAGGGGGCCGCGCCTACGAGCAGTACTTC.

The rearrangement uses TRBV2 and TRBJ2-2; the match to TRBD2 covers 11 bases. The trim removed 2 bases at V and 6 bases at J, leaving 11 bases unmatched. Germline V gene data show CDR1 as SNHLY and CDR2 as FYNNEI. This CDR3 region has 18 residues. The CDR3 DNA follows: TGTGCCAGCAGTGAAACTAGCGGGGGTCAACCCGGACCCGGGGAGCTGTTTTTT. Translation gives CASSETSGGQPGPGELFF.

This chain uses TRBV4-3 with TRBJ1-6; D ambiguous. The CDR3 covers 15 residues. CDR1 and CDR2 (germline): LGHNA, YSLEER. Trimming removed 0 bases at V and 8 bases at J, with 11 bases between. The CDR3 bases are TGCGCCAGCAGCCAAGATTACGGGAATGATTCACCCCTCCACTTT. Translating it yields CASSQDYGNDSPLHF.

The gene calls are TRBV29-1 and TRBJ1-6; 7 bases agree with TRBD1. CDR3 length equals 15 residues. V lost 6 bases and J lost 10; bases outside the gene matches: 15. Germline values: CDR1 SQVTM, CDR2 ANQGSEA. In DNA form, the CDR3 reads TGCAGCGTCGCTTTTGGGGCAGGGGGACGATCACCCCTCCACTTT. It encodes CSVAFGAGGRSPLHF.

The chain has TRBV25-1 and TRBJ2-5, with D hard to call. The ends were cut back, 4 bases at V and 2 bases at J, with 8 bases in the middle. The CDR3 has 13 residues. Germline V gives CDR1 MGHDK, CDR2 SYGVNS. CDR3 DNA: TGTGCCAGCAGTGTAACAGCACAAGAGACCCAGTACTTC. Protein: CASSVTAQETQYF.

In nucleotides, the CDR3 is TGTGCCAGCAGCTTACATCTCAGGGGGCCTGCCTACGAGCAGTACTTC. Protein product: CASSLHLRGPAYEQYF. The rearrangement joins TRBV11-2 to TRBJ2-7; TRBD1 matches at 8 bases. Germline CDR1 is SGHAT and CDR2 is FQNNGV. V lost 2 bases and J lost 2; bases outside the gene matches: 8. The CDR3 is made up of 16 amino acids.

This clone is judged medium-sized. The CDR3: CASRGTSGTNTGELFF. In nucleotides, the CDR3 is TGTGCCAGCCGTGGGACTAGCGGGACGAACACCGGGGAGCTGTTTTTT. V gene TRBV2 combines with J gene TRBJ2-2, with 13 bases that match TRBD2. Germline V gene sequence: CDR1 SNHLY, CDR2 FYNNEI. This CDR3 spans 16 amino acids. J was trimmed by 0 bases and V by 8 bases; bases with no gene match: 3.

The CDR3 reads CASSSFRGTGNEKLFF. In DNA form, the CDR3 reads TGTGCCAGCAGCTCTTTTAGGGGGACAGGGAATGAAAAACTGTTTTTT. The V call is TRBV7-8, the J call TRBJ1-4, with 9 bases fitting TRBD1. V was clipped by 4 bases and J by 5 bases; unmatched bases: 8. Per germline, CDR1 SGHVS and CDR2 FQNEAQ. This CDR3 contains 16 residues.

This chain uses TRBV2 with TRBJ2-7; D is possibly TRBD1 (5 bases). The germline gives CDR1 SNHLY, CDR2 FYNNEI. The CDR3 runs to 15 residues. Trimming took 5 bases from V and 3 from J, leaving 17 bases between them. CDR3 protein: CASSQGFPGLYEQYF. Written as DNA, the CDR3 is TGTGCCAGCAGTCAGGGTTTCCCCGGGCTCTACGAGCAGTACTTC. The full variable domain, its missing parts supplied by reference TRBV2 and TRBJ2-7, is EPEVTQTPSHQVTQMGQEVILRCVPISNHLYFYWYRQILGQKVEFLVSFYNNEISEKSEIFDDQFSVERPDGSNFTLKIRSTKLEDSAMYFCASSQGFPGLYEQYFGPGTRLTVT.

The chain is built from TRBV5-1 and TRBJ2-7, with TRBD1 matching 8 bases. Trimming cost V 4 bases and J 6 bases; bases outside gene matches: 15. CDR3 size: 16 residues. Germline CDR1 is SGHRS and CDR2 is YFSETQ. The CDR3 bases are TGCGCCAGCAGCCCTCGTGCCGGGACAGGCGTCGGCGAGCAGTACTTC. Amino acids: CASSPRAGTGVGEQYF.

The rearrangement joins TRBV6-1 to TRBJ2-5, with no clear D. The CDR3 is 14 residues long. V dropped 6 bases and J dropped 0 bases, with 11 bases sitting between them. CDR1 is MNHNS and CDR2 is SASEGT in the germline V gene. For the CDR3, the DNA is TGTGCCAGCAGCCCCGCGGTGAACCAAGAGACCCAGTACTTC. The encoded protein is CASSPAVNQETQYF.

This chain uses TRBV4-2 with TRBJ2-3; 10 nucleotides line up with TRBD2. This CDR3 has 19 residues. The J segment lost 3 bases and the V segment lost 0 bases, leaving 12 bases of the junction unmatched. CDR1 is LGHNA and CDR2 is YNFKEQ in the germline V gene. The CDR3 region has the DNA TGTGCCAGCAGCCAAGATCTTAGAGCGGGGGGGCGGGTGACAGATACGCAGTATTTT. It codes for CASSQDLRAGGRVTDTQYF.

V gene TRBV2 combines with J gene TRBJ1-1; a possible D gene is TRBD1 (6 bases). Germline V lookup: CDR1 SNHLY, CDR2 FYNNEI. The V gene lost 6 bases and the J gene lost 3 bases, with 17 bases spanning the gap. This CDR3 region has 15 residues. This CDR3 reads CASRDRSLVDTEAFF. CDR3 nucleotide sequence: TGTGCCAGCAGAGACAGGTCCCTTGTAGACACTGAAGCTTTCTTT. Drawing the rest from reference TRBV2 and TRBJ1-1, the complete variable domain is EPEVTQTPSHQVTQMGQEVILRCVPISNHLYFYWYRQILGQKVEFLVSFYNNEISEKSEIFDDQFSVERPDGSNFTLKIRSTKLEDSAMYFCASRDRSLVDTEAFFGQGTRLTVV.

The gene calls are TRBV30 and TRBJ2-7; 12 bases fit TRBD2. This CDR3 is built from 17 residues. CDR1 is GTSNPN, CDR2 SVGIG, per germline (reference sequence). J gave up 0 bases and V 3 bases, and 9 bases lay outside the gene matches. CDR3 bases: TGTGCCTGGAGGAAGTCTAGCGGGGGGGCATGCTCCTACGAGCAGTACTTC. Translation gives CAWRKSSGGACSYEQYF.

The chain recombines TRBV6-4 with TRBJ1-4, with D perhaps TRBD1 (5 bases). The CDR3 covers 16 residues. Trimming stripped 2 bases from V and 4 bases from J, with 14 bases between. CDR1 and CDR2 from the germline V gene are MRHNA and SNTAGT. CDR3 in amino acids: CASSDDLGVGNEKLFF. For the CDR3, the DNA is TGTGCCAGCAGTGACGATTTAGGGGTAGGTAATGAAAAACTGTTTTTT.

This rearrangement joins TRBV4-3 to TRBJ2-1, with D tentatively TRBD2 (5 bases). V was trimmed by 3 bases and J by 10 bases, leaving 16 bases between them. Germline CDR1 LGHNA, CDR2 YSLEER. This CDR3 is 14 amino acids long. The CDR3 DNA sequence: TGCGCCAGCAGCCAGTTCTCTGGGAGCAAGGAGCAGTTCTTC. Its translation is CASSQFSGSKEQFF.

This chain links TRBV4-2 with TRBJ2-1; 9 bases fit TRBD2. Germline V gene data show CDR1 as LGHNA and CDR2 as YNFKEQ. The V gene end was trimmed by 0 bases and the J gene end by 7 bases; junction bases not matched to a gene: 7. The CDR3 covers 16 residues. The CDR3 region has the DNA TGTGCCAGCAGCCAAGAGCAGCGGGGGGCCCTAAATGAGCAGTTCTTC. Translated: CASSQEQRGALNEQFF.